This T cell receptor beta chain was retrieved from a study of T-cell reconstitution after alpha-beta-depleted transplantation in children. This clonotype was counted at least ten times. A TCRbeta library incorporating unique molecular identifiers was prepared. TCRdb re-called the PCR reads through MiXCR, storing one row per CDR3 protein. The sample has around 250,000 distinct CDR3 sequences, almost 10% seen once; the top ten hold roughly a tenth. The sequencing used PBMCs from the stem cell graft donor, collected from the stem cell graft. This clonotype originated in a human donor who donated a stem cell graft to a child with SCID.

CDR3 coding DNA: TGTGCCAGCAGTTTGAGACGGCGGAATTACAATGAGCAGTTCTTC. Its translation is CASSLRRRNYNEQFF. The J gene is TRBJ2-1, the V gene TRBV12-3 or TRBV12-4; D is uncertain. The V gene lost 3 bases and the J gene lost 4 bases, with 13 bases spanning the gap. The CDR3 length is 15 residues.